The 11 T cell receptor beta chains given below trace back to one sample, sequenced in a study of early T cells in non-severe SARS-CoV-2 infection (dated by TCRdb to about 2021). Preparation of the library involved 5' RACE. The sequencing machine was a NextSeq 500. TCRdb redid the processing of the public reads, applying fastp at Q25 and MiXCR, and retained in-frame beta chains. All rows with the same CDR3 protein become a single entry with the most common DNA and genes. The table for this sample lists almost 85,000 distinct CDR3 sequences; 9.5% to 13% of them were counted only once. Roughly 3% of the sample goes to the ten largest clones. The sequencing sample was made of whole blood. Every receptor here comes from an adult who was a healthcare worker with PCR-confirmed SARS-CoV-2 infection or an uninfected control (not recorded which).

This clonotype was picked up a small number of times. The chain employs TRBV3-1 and TRBJ2-1; weak D call: TRBD1 (6 bases). The CDR3 is made up of 16 amino acids. Trimming left V 1 base short and J 2 bases short, with 12 bases between. Per the germline V gene, CDR1 is LGHDT and CDR2 is YNNKEL (reference sequence). The CDR3 loop reads CASSQGEAGAYNEQFF. CDR3 sequence (DNA): TGTGCCAGCAGCCAAGGTGAGGCAGGGGCCTACAATGAGCAGTTCTTC.

This clonotype was picked up many times. The chain employs TRBV15 and TRBJ2-3; the D gene is possibly TRBD1 (5 bases). V lost 8 bases, J lost 7 bases, and 16 bases lay in between. The germline gives CDR1 LNHNV, CDR2 YYDKDF (reference sequence). This CDR3 contains 13 residues. The CDR3 spells CATVGAESNTQYF. The DNA of the CDR3 is TGTGCCACCGTTGGGGCGGAAAGTAATACGCAGTATTTT.

The rearrangement joins TRBV7-8 to TRBJ1-2; D is unresolved. Germline loops: CDR1 SGHVS, CDR2 FQNEAQ. Trimming shortened V by 0 bases and J by 2 bases, and 16 bases separated the two germline ends. The CDR3 has 17 amino acids. The CDR3 protein is CASSLAYGGLLNYGYTF. The CDR3 nucleotides are TGTGCCAGCAGCTTAGCATACGGCGGCCTCCTAAACTATGGCTACACCTTC.

The chain employs TRBV2 and TRBJ2-7; D gene ambiguous. V was shortened by 7 bases and J by 0 bases, with 13 bases between the two germline ends. CDR3 length: 14 amino acids. The germline V gene encodes CDR1 SNHLY and CDR2 FYNNEI. This chain's CDR3 is CASTSRPSSYEQYF. CDR3 sequence (DNA): TGTGCCAGCACCAGCCGCCCGAGCTCCTACGAGCAGTACTTC.

This clonotype has just a few counts. The CDR3 bases are TGTGCCAGCAGTTACATCAACTCTGGGGCCAACGTCCTGACTTTC. Its protein is CASSYINSGANVLTF. V gene TRBV6-6 combines with J gene TRBJ2-6; D remains ambiguous. The V end lost 2 bases, the J end lost 0 bases, and 5 bases lay between the germline ends. CDR3 length: 15 amino acids. Germline lookup yields CDR1 MNHNY and CDR2 SVGAGI (reference sequence).

A few counts support this clonotype. The rearrangement links TRBV6-5 to TRBJ2-2; 8 bases align to TRBD2. Germline V gene sequence: CDR1 MNHEY, CDR2 SVGAGI. This CDR3 is 18 amino acids long. J was trimmed by 5 bases and V by 0 bases; bases with no gene match: 11. CDR3 loop: CASSYSGTSSVGTGELFF. CDR3 sequence (DNA): TGTGCCAGCAGTTACTCCGGGACTAGTTCGGTGGGGACCGGGGAGCTGTTTTTT.

The genes are TRBV29-1 and TRBJ1-2, with no clear D. In germline, CDR1 is SQVTM, CDR2 ANQGSEA. V lost 6 bases and J 5 bases, leaving 10 bases between the germline ends. The CDR3 spans 11 residues. The CDR3 protein is CSVPDFYGYTF. In DNA form, the CDR3 reads TGCAGCGTCCCGGACTTTTATGGCTACACCTTC. The full variable domain, with the rest looked up from reference TRBV29-1 and TRBJ1-2, is SAVISQKPSRDICQRGTSLTIQCQVDSQVTMMFWYRQQPGQSLTLIATANQGSEATYESGFVIDKFPISRPNLTFSTLTVSNMSPEDSSIYLCSVPDFYGYTFGSGTRLTVV.

The CDR3 here is CASSLAGAFTDTQYF. The CDR3 DNA reads as TGTGCCAGCAGCTTAGCGGGGGCATTCACAGATACGCAGTATTTT. The chain is built from TRBV7-8 and TRBJ2-3; weak D call: TRBD1 (6 bases). The germline gives CDR1 SGHVS, CDR2 FQNEAQ. With 0 bases removed from V and 2 bases from J, the gap between germline ends came to 9 bases. The CDR3 is 15 residues long.

This clonotype was seen at least ten times. The chain joins TRBV7-3 to TRBJ2-2; D is uncertain. V shed 5 bases and J shed 7 bases, with 14 bases lying between them. The CDR3 is made up of 14 amino acids. The germline gives CDR1 SGHTA, CDR2 FQGTGA. The CDR3 DNA reads TGTGCCAGCAGCCTCTTAGGGTTGGGCGGGGAGCTGTTTTTT. This gives the protein CASSLLGLGGELFF.

The table lists this clonotype with a few counts. The chain employs TRBV3-1 and TRBJ1-4, with a tentative D call TRBD1 (5 bases). Trimming shortened V by 1 base and J by 6 bases, and 12 bases separated the two germline ends. This CDR3 is 15 amino acids long. Per germline, CDR1 LGHDT and CDR2 YNNKEL (reference sequence). CDR3 DNA: TGTGCCAGCAGCCAAGGGCAGGGTAACTATGAAAAACTGTTTTTT. Translated: CASSQGQGNYEKLFF.

This clonotype was observed at least ten times. The V and J genes are TRBV19 and TRBJ2-7; TRBD1 matches at 8 bases. V lost 7 bases, J lost 7 bases, and 27 bases stayed unmatched. The germline V gene encodes CDR1 LNHDA and CDR2 SQIVND (reference sequence). CDR3 size: 19 residues. The CDR3 nucleotides are TGTGCCAGTACTACCAAGAGAGGACAGGGTTCAAATCGGATAGGAGAGCAGTACTTC. This gives the protein CASTTKRGQGSNRIGEQYF. The full variable domain, with the rest looked up from reference TRBV19 and TRBJ2-7, is DGGITQSPKYLFRKEGQNVTLSCEQNLNHDAMYWYRQDPGQGLRLIYYSQIVNDFQKGDIAEGYSVSREKKESFPLTVTSAQKNPTAFYLCASTTKRGQGSNRIGEQYFGPGTRLTVT.